This TCR beta chain was identified in a study of T cells in Graves' hyperthyroidism and ophthalmopathy. This clonotype was recorded only once. Researchers amplified the TCR beta CDR3 regions from RNA transcripts. The HTBI primer set was used in a first-round RT-PCR of the TCR CDR3. TCRdb re-derived calls from the multiplex PCR reads in MiXCR, one entry per CDR3 protein. This sample has approximately 30,000 distinct CDR3 sequences, with 52% found just once. Germline CDR1 DFQATT, CDR2 SNEGSKA (reference sequence). V trimming: 0 bases; J trimming: 1 base; junction bases outside the gene matches: 9. This CDR3 contains 17 residues.

The rearrangement uses TRBV20-1 and TRBJ2-1, with 7 bases fitting TRBD2. What was sequenced was blood. This TCR was recovered from a woman aged 40-49 years with Graves' ophthalmopathy. In DNA, the CDR3 is TGCAGTGCTAGAGATAGCGGAGGGGACTATTCCTACAATGAGCAGTTCTTC. Translated, it gives CSARDSGGDYSYNEQFF.